Each of the 19 T cell receptor beta chains below was sequenced from the same sample in a study of radiation and T cells in renal cell carcinoma. The time point was: blood 2 weeks post-SBRT. As to treatment: 15 Gy SBRT to primary tumor, nephrectomy 4 weeks later. Assay: immunoSEQ multiplex PCR; the TCRdb copy retains only in-frame clones and omits some. This sample has 45,000 to 55,000 clones, with approximately 80% found just once. This specimen consisted of blood, obtained from a patient whose treatment included radiotherapy and nephrectomy. The receptor source for this set is a woman in her 70s with renal cell carcinoma.

V usage is TRBV27 and J usage is TRBJ2-7; D is undetermined. V lost 2 bases, J lost 5 bases, and 13 bases lay in between. CDR1 MNHEY and CDR2 SMNVEV come from the germline V gene (reference sequence). The CDR3 loop spans 14 amino acids. The CDR3 reads CASSLKLIGHEQYF. For the CDR3, the DNA is TGTGCCAGCAGTTTAAAGTTAATAGGCCACGAGCAGTACTTC.

This chain links TRBV7-8 with TRBJ2-1; D not resolved. Germline V CDR1 and CDR2: SGHVS, FQNEAQ. This CDR3 has 12 residues. Trimming removed 3 bases at V and 7 bases at J, with 7 bases between. The CDR3 spells CASSFHRNEQFF. In DNA, the CDR3 is TGTGCCAGCAGCTTTCATAGGAATGAGCAGTTCTTC.

The genes are TRBV2 and TRBJ2-7, with 7 nucleotides matching TRBD1. The V segment lost 6 bases and the J segment 5 bases; nucleotides outside the gene matches: 7. This CDR3 is 13 amino acids long. From germline, CDR1 is SNHLY and CDR2 FYNNEI. The CDR3 protein is CASRETGNDEQYF. In nucleotides, the CDR3 is TGTGCCAGCAGGGAGACAGGGAATGACGAGCAGTACTTC.

The chain carries TRBV7-9 and TRBJ2-1; weak D call: TRBD2 (5 bases). The CDR3 spans 13 residues. Trimming removed 3 bases from V and 10 bases from J, with 13 bases in between. The V gene's germline CDR1 is SEHNR and CDR2 FQNEAQ (reference sequence). CDR3 coding DNA: TGTGCCAGCAGCTTGGCGGGCAACCCAGAGCAGTTCTTC. Translated, it gives CASSLAGNPEQFF.

V usage is TRBV10-3 and J usage is TRBJ1-5; no definite D call. This CDR3 is 15 amino acids long. Germline V gives CDR1 ENHRY, CDR2 SYGVKD. V was trimmed by 5 bases and J by 2 bases, leaving 13 bases between them. The CDR3 DNA reads TGTGCCATCAGTTCCGGGGATCGGGGCAATCAGCCCCAGCATTTT. This gives the protein CAISSGDRGNQPQHF.

This chain joins TRBV18 and TRBJ1-3, with TRBD1 matching 12 bases. The germline gives CDR1 KGHSH, CDR2 LQKENI. J lost 8 bases, V lost 3 bases, and 8 bases had no gene match. The CDR3 totals 16 residues. The CDR3: CASSPGTGGEVDTIYF. CDR3 nucleotide sequence: TGTGCCAGCTCACCTGGGACAGGGGGCGAGGTGGACACCATATATTTT.

The rearrangement joins TRBV5-4 to TRBJ1-2, with D unresolved. V shed 4 bases and J shed 0 bases, with 13 bases lying between them. Germline V gene sequence: CDR1 SGHNT, CDR2 YYREEE (reference sequence). The CDR3 covers 15 residues. Written as DNA, the CDR3 is TGTGCCAGCAGCGACGGCCCCTCTACTAACTATGGCTACACCTTC. Its translation is CASSDGPSTNYGYTF.

This chain links TRBV7-3 with TRBJ2-1; D remains ambiguous. Trimming took off 2 bases at V and 4 bases at J, with 12 bases between the two ends. CDR1 and CDR2 (germline): SGHTA, FQGTGA. The CDR3 has 15 amino acids. CDR3: CASSLDGLSYNEQFF. CDR3 nucleotide sequence: TGTGCCAGCAGCTTAGACGGGCTAAGTTACAATGAGCAGTTCTTC. The full variable domain, completed using reference TRBV7-3 and TRBJ2-1, is GAGVSQTPSNKVTEKGKYVELRCDPISGHTALYWYRQSLGQGPEFLIYFQGTGAADDSGLPNDRFFAVRPEGSVSTLKIQRTERGDSAVYLCASSLDGLSYNEQFFGPGTRLTVL.

This clone was counted between two and nine times. V is TRBV7-9 and J is TRBJ2-7; D unresolved. Germline lookup yields CDR1 SEHNR and CDR2 FQNEAQ (reference sequence). The V gene lost 2 bases and the J gene lost 4 bases, with 9 bases spanning the gap. This CDR3 contains 13 residues. CDR3 in amino acids: CASSLPWGYEQYF. DNA for the CDR3: TGTGCCAGCAGCTTACCATGGGGTTACGAGCAGTACTTC.

The chain couples TRBV19 to TRBJ1-3, with 10 bases identical to TRBD1. Germline CDR1 LNHDA, CDR2 SQIVND (reference sequence). The CDR3 contains 15 residues. Losses at the gene ends were 5 bases for V and 6 bases for J; bases not matched to a gene: 7. The CDR3 DNA reads TGTGCCAGTAGTGACCCGGGACAGGGGACAAACACCATATATTTT. Amino acids: CASSDPGQGTNTIYF.

About this clone: The identical CDR3 is also encoded by other nucleotide sequences in the sample. The rearrangement links TRBV5-5 to TRBJ1-2, with a weak D call TRBD1 (6 bases). The CDR3 length is 15 residues. V lost 0 bases and J 4 bases, leaving 13 bases between the germline ends. Germline CDR1 and CDR2: SGHKS and YYEKEE (reference sequence). Written as DNA, the CDR3 is TGTGCCAGCAGCTTGGAGGGGCAGGGGTCCTATGGCTACACCTTC. This codes for CASSLEGQGSYGYTF.

The DNA of the CDR3 is TGTGCCAGCAGCAAAGGTCCCGGGACAGGGATCGGCTCCTACGAGCAGTACTTC. The encoded protein is CASSKGPGTGIGSYEQYF. The V gene is TRBV21-1, the J gene TRBJ2-7; the D segment call TRBD1 is taken from the table without a DNA check. TRBV21-1 constitutes a pseudogene. This CDR3 contains 18 residues.

The chain links TRBV27 to TRBJ2-5; 9 nucleotides match TRBD1. Gene TRBJ2-7 matches the end of the DNA better, so the J call may be wrong. CDR1 and CDR2 from the germline V gene are MNHEY and SMNVEV (reference sequence). This CDR3 contains 14 residues. The CDR3 sequence is CASSTGQGQYEQYF. The DNA of the CDR3 is TGTGCCAGCAGTACGGGACAGGGCCAATACGAGCAGTACTTC.

This clone was seen a few times. The chain links TRBV4-2 to TRBJ2-1, with TRBD2 matching 13 bases. The CDR3 runs to 16 residues. The junction had 4 bases not matched to a gene; V was cut back by 0 bases and J by 8 bases. The germline V gene has CDR1 LGHNA and CDR2 YNFKEQ. CDR3 nucleotide sequence: TGTGCCAGCAGCCAAGAAGGGACTAGCGGGGTAGATGAGCAGTTCTTC. Protein: CASSQEGTSGVDEQFF.

The chain employs TRBV5-1 and TRBJ2-5; D not resolved. V dropped 0 bases and J dropped 5 bases, with 17 bases sitting between them. From germline, CDR1 is SGHRS and CDR2 YFSETQ. This CDR3 has 16 residues. The CDR3 nucleotides are TGCGCCAGCAGCTTGGCTAGGCAGGTAGGAGTTGAGACCCAGTACTTC. Amino acid sequence: CASSLARQVGVETQYF.

The V gene is TRBV19, the J gene TRBJ2-1; 10 nucleotides line up with TRBD1. The CDR3 contains 14 residues. Germline V gives CDR1 LNHDA, CDR2 SQIVND (reference sequence). V lost 8 bases, J lost 0 bases, and 1 base stayed unmatched. The CDR3 reads CASGQGGSYNEQFF. CDR3 nucleotides: TGTGCCAGTGGACAGGGGGGCTCCTACAATGAGCAGTTCTTC.

The chain employs TRBV10-3 and TRBJ2-1; D is uncertain. This CDR3 contains 15 residues. Looked up from germline, CDR1 is ENHRY and CDR2 is SYGVKD. Trimming took off 5 bases at V and 0 bases at J, with 11 bases between the two ends. CDR3 sequence (DNA): TGTGCCATCAGTTTAGATCCCGACTCCTACAATGAGCAGTTCTTC. This translates into CAISLDPDSYNEQFF.

This chain joins TRBV5-4 and TRBJ1-2, with a possible D match to TRBD1 (6 bases). V was clipped by 4 bases and J by 4 bases, with 8 bases between them. The CDR3 runs to 12 residues. Per germline, CDR1 SGHNT and CDR2 YYREEE (reference sequence). The CDR3 sequence is CASSQDSYGYTF. DNA of the CDR3: TGTGCCAGCAGCCAGGACAGCTATGGCTACACCTTC.

The chain uses TRBV4-1 and TRBJ2-7; tentative D call: TRBD1 (6 bases). Germline assignment: CDR1 MGHRA and CDR2 YSYEKL. Deletions cut 0 bases from V and 4 bases from J, with 13 bases between. This CDR3 has 15 amino acids. The CDR3 region has the DNA TGCGCCAGCAGCCAAGAGCCCGGACAGACTTACGAGCAGTACTTC. Translation: CASSQEPGQTYEQYF.